The TCR beta chain described here comes from a study of blood T cell repertoires in COVID-19 (TCRdb year 2020). Looking at the study overall: The collaborator samples originated in the United States, Italy and Spain and spanned the acute and convalescent phases of COVID-19. The material from the prospective study consisted of cDNA or gDNA derived from T cells, B-cell-depleted T cells, or PBMCs. Deeply sampled blood TCRbeta repertoires from subjects exposed to, actively infected with, or recovered from COVID-19 were included in the dataset. The repertoires were made available in a free public database intended to serve as a resource for research on the immune response to SARS-CoV-2. Samples came from the ongoing ImmuneRACE study (first 160 participants) plus 1,254 subjects from 6 global collaborators. Nearly every sample came with metadata listing a de-identified subject ID, COVID-19 status, age in years and sex. HLA class I and class II types, where available, came from metadata supplied by the sample provider rather than from assay-based typing. What the work shows at the level of the full study, not this receptor alone: The quantity of clinical and demographic metadata differed by source and by participant and was supplied without curation.

Relative to germline, V is 0 bases shorter and J is 5 bases shorter, with 5 bases between their ends. CDR1 and CDR2 are drawn from the germline V gene: MGHRA, YSYEKL. The CDR3 runs 13 amino acids, cysteine and phenylalanine included. Only the CDR3 portion is preserved as DNA: 39 bases, with reading frame beginning at the first base. In regard to this clone: Which antigen it targets is not known. Base qualities are not at hand, and no much larger clone is one base apart.

Collaborating institutions collected whole blood in K2EDTA tubes following their own protocols. For TCRbeta analysis, collaborators shipped samples as frozen whole blood, isolated PBMCs, or DNA extracted from either of those sample types. The immunoSEQ Assay, a bias-controlled multiplex PCR, was used to amplify TCRbeta CDR3 regions from genomic DNA. Turning to the authors' computational methods: Within the assay, amplification of reference gene primers was used to estimate how many nucleated cells each sample contained. Sequence reads were collapsed and filtered to measure the absolute abundance of every unique TCRbeta CDR3 rearrangement. For each sample, productive Simpson clonality was calculated as the square root of Simpson's diversity index over productive rearrangements. TCRdb retrieved this table from immuneACCESS and kept in-frame rearrangements only. Not all clones are present; in checked studies, unresolved V genes account for under half, and no reason is known for the remainder. V and J calls and clone size are as listed in that table; D and trimming were resolved from the DNA. This sample comprises more than 150,000 clones, about 89% of them detected only once. Nearly 2.5% of the sample comes from the top ten.

The sequence links TRBV4-1 to TRBJ1-5; a confident D gene designation cannot be given. This sequence was found in a middle-aged man with active or convalescent COVID-19. The source material was peripheral blood. The nucleotide sequence is given as TGCGCCAGCAGCCAAGATCGGGATCAGCCCCAGCATTTT. It specifies CASSQDRDQPQHF.